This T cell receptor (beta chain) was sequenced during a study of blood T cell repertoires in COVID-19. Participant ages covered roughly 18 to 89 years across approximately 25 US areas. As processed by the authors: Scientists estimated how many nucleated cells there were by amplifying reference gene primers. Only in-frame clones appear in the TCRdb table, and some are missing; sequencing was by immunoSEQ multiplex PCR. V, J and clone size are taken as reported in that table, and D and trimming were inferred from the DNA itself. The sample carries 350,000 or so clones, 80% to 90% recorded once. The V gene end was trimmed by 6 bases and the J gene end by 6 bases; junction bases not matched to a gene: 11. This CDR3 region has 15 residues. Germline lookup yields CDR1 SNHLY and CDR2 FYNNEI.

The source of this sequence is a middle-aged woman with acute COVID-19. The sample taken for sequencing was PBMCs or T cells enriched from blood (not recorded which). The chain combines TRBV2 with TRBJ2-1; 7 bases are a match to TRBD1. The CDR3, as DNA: TGTGCCAGCAGCAAACGACAGGGAGAGGGCAATGAGCAGTTCTTC. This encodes CASSKRQGEGNEQFF.